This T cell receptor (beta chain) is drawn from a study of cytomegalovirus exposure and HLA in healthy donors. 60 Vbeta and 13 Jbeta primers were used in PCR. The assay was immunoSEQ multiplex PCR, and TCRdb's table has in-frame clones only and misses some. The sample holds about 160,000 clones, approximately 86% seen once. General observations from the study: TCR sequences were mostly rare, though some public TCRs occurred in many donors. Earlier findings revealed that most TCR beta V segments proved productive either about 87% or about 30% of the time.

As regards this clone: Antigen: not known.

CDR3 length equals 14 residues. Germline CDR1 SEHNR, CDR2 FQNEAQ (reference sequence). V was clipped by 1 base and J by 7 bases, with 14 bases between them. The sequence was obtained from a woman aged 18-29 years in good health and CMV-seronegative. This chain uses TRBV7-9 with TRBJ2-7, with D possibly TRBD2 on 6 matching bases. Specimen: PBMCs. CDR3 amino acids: CASSLGRDGGEQYF. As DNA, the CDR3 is TGTGCCAGCAGCTTAGGGCGGGACGGAGGGGAGCAGTACTTC.